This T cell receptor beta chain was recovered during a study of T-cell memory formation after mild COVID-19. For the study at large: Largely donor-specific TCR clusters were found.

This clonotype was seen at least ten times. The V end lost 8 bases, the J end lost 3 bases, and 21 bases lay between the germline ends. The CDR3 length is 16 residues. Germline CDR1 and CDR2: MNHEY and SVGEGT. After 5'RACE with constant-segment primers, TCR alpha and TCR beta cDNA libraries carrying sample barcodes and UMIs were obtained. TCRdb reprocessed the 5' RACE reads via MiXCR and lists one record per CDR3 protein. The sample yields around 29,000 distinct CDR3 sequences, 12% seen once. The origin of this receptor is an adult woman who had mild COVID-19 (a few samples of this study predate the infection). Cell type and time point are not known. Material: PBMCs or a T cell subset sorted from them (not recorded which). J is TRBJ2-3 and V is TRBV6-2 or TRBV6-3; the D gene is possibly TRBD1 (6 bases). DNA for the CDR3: TGTGCCAGCTCCACCTACGCTACAGGGATTACAGATACGCAGTATTTT. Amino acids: CASSTYATGITDTQYF.